A single TCR beta chain is shown here with its context. The iRepertoire nested amplicon-rescue multiplex PCR amplified TCR alpha and beta CDR3s from RNA. TCRdb analysed the multiplex PCR reads with MiXCR anew, one entry per CDR3 protein. This repertoire shows approximately 400,000 distinct CDR3 sequences, more than 35% found once; its top ten account for 9.5% to 15%. This entry belongs to a study of glioma-infiltrating T cells. The V end was cut by 4 bases, the J end by 2 bases, with 9 bases between. Germline lookup yields CDR1 LGHDT and CDR2 YNNKEL (reference sequence). The CDR3 totals 14 residues. The receptor was derived from a human donor with low-grade glioma or glioblastoma, undergoing nonglioma brain surgery, or in good health (not recorded which). J is TRBJ2-1 and V is TRBV3-1; D gene ambiguous. Sequenced sample: glioma tissue, nonneoplastic brain tissue, or PBMCs (not recorded which). CDR3 loop: CASSPYEAYNEQFF. The CDR3 nucleotides read TGTGCCAGCAGCCCCTATGAAGCCTACAATGAGCAGTTCTTC.